These 27 T cell receptor beta chains share one sample of origin, sequenced in a study of T cell clones after liver transplantation. The assay was immunoSEQ multiplex PCR, and TCRdb's table has in-frame clones only and misses some. Among some 57,000 clones, roughly 70% were seen once, and the ten largest hold 9.7%. This sample comprised CD4+ T cells from blood, obtained at the 22-month timepoint. The receptors were sampled from a human patient who received a liver transplant. Some T cells may trace back to the graft donor.

V gene TRBV14 combines with J gene TRBJ2-6; the D is unclear. The V gene lost 4 bases and the J gene lost 1 base, with 8 bases spanning the gap. CDR3 length equals 15 residues. The V gene's germline CDR1 is SGHDN and CDR2 FVKESK. DNA for the CDR3: TGTGCCAGCAGCCCCATGGGGTCTGGGGCCAACGTCCTGACTTTC. Residues: CASSPMGSGANVLTF.

The chain links TRBV5-3 to TRBJ2-1; D might be TRBD1 (6 bases). TRBV5-3 is known as an ORF, though its function is uncertain. V was cut by 6 bases and J by 4 bases, with 26 bases left in between. CDR3 length: 18 residues. The CDR3 bases are TGTGCCAGAATCATCTTACCCCCCGGAGACAGGAGATACAATGAGCAGTTCTTC. Translating gives CARIILPPGDRRYNEQFF.

This sequence joins TRBV7-9 and TRBJ1-6; 8 nucleotides align to TRBD1. This CDR3 region has 15 residues. J gave up 7 bases and V 4 bases, and 6 bases lay outside the gene matches. Germline CDR1 is SEHNR and CDR2 is FQNEAQ (reference sequence). CDR3 protein: CASSWKGTGNSPLHF. The CDR3 DNA reads TGTGCCAGCAGCTGGAAGGGGACAGGAAATTCACCCCTCCACTTT.

J is TRBJ2-7 and V is TRBV5-4; perhaps TRBD2 as D (5 bases). Trimming stripped 0 bases from V and 7 bases from J, with 14 bases between. Germline CDR1 SGHNT, CDR2 YYREEE (reference sequence). The CDR3 has 14 amino acids. CDR3 amino acids: CASSLATSRGEQYF. CDR3 sequence (DNA): TGTGCCAGCAGCTTGGCCACCTCCCGAGGGGAGCAGTACTTC.

This chain joins TRBV28 and TRBJ2-5, with 8 bases lining up with TRBD2. The CDR3 has 15 residues. With V trimmed by 5 bases and J by 7 bases, 12 bases remained unmatched. From germline, CDR1 is MDHEN and CDR2 SYDVKM. DNA for the CDR3: TGTGCCAGCAGTACCCGGGGGGGCCGGGTAGGGACCCAGTACTTC. Its translation: CASSTRGGRVGTQYF.

This chain joins TRBV6-5 and TRBJ2-1, with 11 nucleotides matching TRBD2. Germline V gives CDR1 MNHEY, CDR2 SVGAGI. This CDR3 contains 12 residues. J lost 10 bases, V lost 6 bases, and 2 bases had no gene match. CDR3 in amino acids: CASSRLAGEQFF. CDR3 nucleotide sequence: TGTGCCAGCAGCAGACTAGCGGGGGAGCAGTTCTTC.

The rearrangement joins TRBV27 to TRBJ1-1; D perhaps matches TRBD1 (5 bases). V lost 6 bases and J 3 bases, leaving 20 bases between the germline ends. In germline, CDR1 is MNHEY, CDR2 SMNVEV (reference sequence). The CDR3 consists of 16 residues. Here the CDR3 reads CASRLLAGTRDTEAFF. The CDR3 DNA reads TGTGCCAGCAGGCTCCTAGCCGGGACGCGGGACACTGAAGCTTTCTTT.

A single count supports this clone. This chain connects TRBV6-5 to TRBJ1-2; a weak D match, TRBD1 (5 bases). The CDR3 totals 13 residues. The V and J ends lost 6 bases and 1 base respectively, with 9 bases between them. The V gene's germline CDR1 is MNHEY and CDR2 SVGAGI. The chain's CDR3 is CASRGRVNYGYTF. CDR3 coding DNA: TGTGCCAGCAGAGGCAGGGTTAACTATGGCTACACCTTC.

The chain uses TRBV2 and TRBJ2-7, with TRBD2 matching 7 bases. Germline CDR1 and CDR2: SNHLY and FYNNEI. The trim removed 4 bases at V and 5 bases at J, leaving 5 bases unmatched. This CDR3 spans 13 amino acids. The CDR3 DNA reads TGTGCCAGCAGTGTGCCAGGGAGGGACGAGCAGTACTTC. The encoded protein is CASSVPGRDEQYF.

The chain's CDR3 is CASSQARTGANTGELFF. The DNA of the CDR3 is TGTGCCAGCAGCCAAGCCCGGACAGGGGCGAACACCGGGGAGCTGTTTTTT. J is TRBJ2-2 and V is TRBV4-2; 9 bases map to TRBD1. Germline V lookup: CDR1 LGHNA, CDR2 YNFKEQ. CDR3 size: 17 residues. J gave up 0 bases and V 1 base, and 3 bases lay outside the gene matches.

The chain couples TRBV13 to TRBJ1-2; D is ambiguous. CDR3 length equals 12 residues. From germline, CDR1 is PRHDT and CDR2 FYEKMQ (reference sequence). Trimming pared 0 bases from V and 4 bases from J, leaving 3 bases between. In nucleotides, the CDR3 is TGTGCCAGCAGCTTAGGCCCCTATGGCTACACCTTC. This codes for CASSLGPYGYTF.

This CDR3 reads CASSKEGTGDYSNQPQHF. The CDR3 nucleotides read TGTGCCAGCAGCAAAGAAGGGACAGGGGACTATAGCAATCAGCCCCAGCATTTT. This sequence joins TRBV21-1 and TRBJ1-5; the table's D call TRBD1 went unverified against the DNA. TRBV21-1 is shown as a pseudogene. The CDR3 length is 18 residues.

The chain has TRBV6-5 and TRBJ2-7; the D gene could be TRBD1 or TRBD2 (6 bases each). Germline lookup yields CDR1 MNHEY and CDR2 SVGAGI. This CDR3 spans 14 amino acids. V dropped 6 bases and J dropped 5 bases, with 17 bases sitting between them. CDR3 bases: TGTGCCAGCAGCCTAAGGGGGGCAGAAGACGAGCAGTACTTC. The encoded protein is CASSLRGAEDEQYF.

This chain links TRBV6-1 with TRBJ2-1; 10 bases agree with TRBD2. The CDR3 consists of 16 residues. CDR1 is MNHNS, CDR2 SASEGT, per germline. Germline trimming cut 2 bases from V and 9 bases from J; bases unmatched to any gene: 10. Here the CDR3 reads CASSEFLGLAAGEQFF. The CDR3 DNA is TGTGCCAGCAGTGAATTTCTCGGACTAGCGGCTGGTGAGCAGTTCTTC.

The chain links TRBV5-6 to TRBJ1-4; D gene unclear. The CDR3 totals 14 residues. Germline V gene sequence: CDR1 SGHDT, CDR2 YYEEEE. Trimming pared 1 base from V and 3 bases from J, leaving 7 bases between. The CDR3 DNA follows: TGTGCCAGCAGCTTGACAGCAGCTAATGAAAAACTGTTTTTT. The encoded protein is CASSLTAANEKLFF.

CDR3 DNA sequence: TGTGCCAGCAGTCTGACAGGGGCGATCAATCAGCCCCAGCATTTT. It encodes CASSLTGAINQPQHF. The genes are TRBV28 and TRBJ1-5; 8 bases are a match to TRBD1. The CDR3 contains 15 residues. The junction had 6 bases not matched to a gene; V was cut back by 5 bases and J by 3 bases. Germline V gene sequence: CDR1 MDHEN, CDR2 SYDVKM. The full variable domain, its missing parts supplied by reference TRBV28 and TRBJ1-5, is DVKVTQSSRYLVKRTGEKVFLECVQDMDHENMFWYRQDPGLGLRLIYFSYDVKMKEKGDIPEGYSVSREKKERFSLILESASTNQTSMYLCASSLTGAINQPQHFGDGTRLSIL.

The CDR3 reads CASSFRGIPEAFF. CDR3 DNA: TGTGCCAGCAGCTTCAGGGGGATACCTGAAGCTTTCTTT. The rearrangement uses TRBV7-2 and TRBJ1-1; 7 bases align to TRBD1. The trim removed 3 bases at V and 6 bases at J, leaving 4 bases unmatched. This CDR3 contains 13 residues. Germline CDR1 is SGHTA and CDR2 is FQGNSA.

V usage is TRBV2 and J usage is TRBJ1-5, with D maybe TRBD1 (5 bases). There are 12 residues in the CDR3. Deletions cut 4 bases from V and 6 bases from J, with 7 bases between. The germline V gene encodes CDR1 SNHLY and CDR2 FYNNEI. CDR3 in DNA: TGTGCCAGCAGTGTCAGGGCTCAGCCCCAGCATTTT. Translated, it gives CASSVRAQPQHF.

In nucleotides, the CDR3 is TGTGCCAGCAGTTTGGAGGGTCTAGGCAGGTATAGCTACGAGCAGTACTTC. Translation: CASSLEGLGRYSYEQYF. The chain has TRBV28 and TRBJ2-7; TRBD2 might be the D (6 bases). Deletions cut 3 bases from V and 3 bases from J, with 21 bases between. Germline lookup yields CDR1 MDHEN and CDR2 SYDVKM. The CDR3 covers 17 residues.

This chain links TRBV28 with TRBJ2-7; 10 bases line up with TRBD1. Germline trimming cut 5 bases from V and 7 bases from J; bases unmatched to any gene: 11. CDR1 is MDHEN, CDR2 SYDVKM, per germline. The CDR3 contains 15 residues. CDR3 sequence: CASSPGTGESVEQYF. CDR3 coding DNA: TGTGCCAGCAGTCCGGGGACAGGGGAGAGCGTTGAGCAGTACTTC.

The chain employs TRBV7-8 and TRBJ1-3, with D possibly TRBD1 on 5 matching bases. CDR1 is SGHVS, CDR2 FQNEAQ, per germline. This CDR3 is 16 amino acids long. V dropped 5 bases and J dropped 0 bases, with 14 bases sitting between them. The CDR3 here is CASSPHRMSSGNTIYF. DNA of the CDR3: TGTGCCAGCAGCCCCCACAGGATGAGCTCTGGAAACACCATATATTTT.

This chain links TRBV19 with TRBJ1-1; no definite D call. CDR1 and CDR2 from the germline V gene are LNHDA and SQIVND (reference sequence). The CDR3 is made up of 14 amino acids. Trimming shortened V by 4 bases and J by 0 bases, and 9 bases separated the two germline ends. The CDR3 region is CASSTRHLNTEAFF. In DNA form, the CDR3 reads TGTGCCAGTAGTACGAGACACTTGAACACTGAAGCTTTCTTT.

This chain joins TRBV27 and TRBJ1-4; the match to TRBD1 covers 7 bases. The CDR3 is 15 residues long. The germline gives CDR1 MNHEY, CDR2 SMNVEV (reference sequence). V was clipped by 5 bases and J by 7 bases; unmatched bases: 10. The CDR3 sequence is CASSPTGVSREKLFF. Here the CDR3 DNA reads TGTGCCAGCAGTCCCACAGGGGTCTCTCGTGAAAAACTGTTTTTT.

The rearrangement joins TRBV7-2 to TRBJ1-1; D might be TRBD1 (6 bases). CDR1 and CDR2 from the germline V gene are SGHTA and FQGNSA. CDR3 length equals 14 residues. V gave up 5 bases and J gave up 1 base, with 11 bases separating them. CDR3 protein: CASSLRQENTEAFF. The CDR3 DNA reads TGTGCCAGCAGCCTTAGACAGGAGAACACTGAAGCTTTCTTT.

This clone was counted a few times. The genes are TRBV7-9 and TRBJ1-6; 10 bases line up with TRBD1. V shed 6 bases, J shed 10 bases, and the junction held 9 bases outside the gene matches. The germline V gene encodes CDR1 SEHNR and CDR2 FQNEAQ (reference sequence). The CDR3 loop spans 15 amino acids. CDR3 nucleotides: TGTGCCAGCAGTCTCGGGACAGGGGCGTTCTCACCCCTCCACTTT. Translating it yields CASSLGTGAFSPLHF.

The chain employs TRBV4-2 and TRBJ1-2; a possible D gene is TRBD1 (5 bases). This CDR3 has 14 amino acids. Germline lookup yields CDR1 LGHNA and CDR2 YNFKEQ. Trimming removed 5 bases from V and 8 bases from J, with 18 bases in between. The CDR3 loop reads CASSWEKGSGGYTF. The CDR3 DNA reads as TGTGCCAGCAGCTGGGAAAAGGGGTCGGGCGGCTACACCTTC.

The chain couples TRBV28 to TRBJ1-3; the D is unclear. The CDR3 consists of 14 residues. The V end was cut by 5 bases, the J end by 8 bases, with 16 bases between. Germline V gene data show CDR1 as MDHEN and CDR2 as SYDVKM. The CDR3 is CASSPGSVRDTIYF. The CDR3 DNA sequence: TGTGCCAGCAGTCCTGGGTCGGTGAGGGACACCATATATTTT.